This T cell receptor beta chain was profiled in a study of cytomegalovirus exposure and HLA in healthy donors (dated by TCRdb to about 2017). Concerning the study at large: According to a later analysis, one platform produced both the roughly 110 validation repertoires and the approximately 600 repertoires of the first cohort. The study aimed to test whether signatures of past pathogen exposure could be identified by cataloging public T cell receptors. Along with the roughly 610-subject first cohort, a separate validation cohort of over 90 different subjects was used. The study combined high-throughput TCR immunosequencing, statistical association of individual TCRs with disease status, and machine learning to predict cytomegalovirus infection status. Findings and caveats that apply to the study as a whole: The authors suggested that the approach could potentially be generalized to other disease states and immunological phenotypes. Most TCR sequences were observed very rarely across donors, whereas some public TCRs were present in many individuals. Of the cluster scores, approximately 95% were above 0 in a later analysis, which found that TCRs clustered in the first cohort also tended to co-occur in the approximately 130 validation repertoires. A later analysis had no HLA typing for the validation cohort, so co-occurrence there was scored across all 130 or so repertoires. A few of the identified cytomegalovirus-associated TCR beta chains were confirmed in vitro to be specific for cytomegalovirus antigens. The classifier was reported to diagnose cytomegalovirus status with high specificity and sensitivity in both the original cohort and the validation cohort. The study gave a list of over 150 TCR beta chains associated with cytomegalovirus.

A single count supports this clone. Its antigen is currently not known. Per-base quality was not reported, and no clone a single base away is much larger than it. Receptor libraries were prepared by the immunoSEQ multiplex PCR assay. The study's own analysis went as follows. A statistical classification framework was built for diagnosing cytomegalovirus status from the catalog of TCR beta chain sequences. TCRdb re-hosts the immuneACCESS table, in-frame sequences only. Its copies lack some clones; in the studies checked, an unresolved V gene accounts for under half of them, and the cause for the rest is not known. The V and J calls and the clone size are those of that table, but D and trimming were determined from the DNA. For this sample the table gives 150,000 to 200,000 clones, of which 87% were detected only once. About 1.5% of the sample comes from the top ten. Donors formed part of the validation cohort, which comprised over a hundred subjects and was distinct from the first cohort of under 850 subjects.

Trimming at the junction amounts to 5 bases on V and 4 bases on J, and the germline ends lie 14 bases apart. The CDR3 holds 14 amino acids from the cysteine to the phenylalanine. CDR3 DNA only is kept here, 42 bases in frame from base 1. CDR1 and CDR2 are read off the germline V gene as SGHTA and FQGNSA. The TCR sequence derives from a woman aged 25 to 39 in good health and CMV-seronegative. The sample consisted of PBMCs. This chain is built from TRBV7-2 and TRBJ1-2; TRBD1 might be the D gene, on 6 matching bases. The DNA sequence is given as TGTGCCAGCAGCCGCGACCGGACAGTCTATGGCTACACCTTC. Its protein reads: CASSRDRTVYGYTF.